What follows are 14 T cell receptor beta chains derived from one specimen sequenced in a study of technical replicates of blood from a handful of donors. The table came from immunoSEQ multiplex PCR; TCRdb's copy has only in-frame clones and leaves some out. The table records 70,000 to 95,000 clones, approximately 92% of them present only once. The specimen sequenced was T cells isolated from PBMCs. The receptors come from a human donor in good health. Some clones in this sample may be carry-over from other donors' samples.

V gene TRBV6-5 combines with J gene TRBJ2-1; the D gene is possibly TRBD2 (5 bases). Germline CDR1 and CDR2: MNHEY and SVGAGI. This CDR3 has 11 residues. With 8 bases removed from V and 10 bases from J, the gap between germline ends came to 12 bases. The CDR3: CASHRGQEQFF. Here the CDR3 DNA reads TGTGCCAGCCATAGAGGGCAGGAGCAGTTCTTC.

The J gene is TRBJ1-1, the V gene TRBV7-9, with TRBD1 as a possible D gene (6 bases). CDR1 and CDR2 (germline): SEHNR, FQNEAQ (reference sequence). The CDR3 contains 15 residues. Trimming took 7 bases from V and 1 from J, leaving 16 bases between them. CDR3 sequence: CASISPGQRNTEAFF. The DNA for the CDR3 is TGTGCCAGCATCTCTCCGGGACAAAGGAACACTGAAGCTTTCTTT.

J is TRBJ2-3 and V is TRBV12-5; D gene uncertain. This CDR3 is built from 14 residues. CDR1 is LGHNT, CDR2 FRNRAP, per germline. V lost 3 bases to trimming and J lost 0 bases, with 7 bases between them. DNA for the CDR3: TGTGCTAGTGGTTTAGATGGCAGCACAGATACGCAGTATTTT. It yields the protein CASGLDGSTDTQYF.

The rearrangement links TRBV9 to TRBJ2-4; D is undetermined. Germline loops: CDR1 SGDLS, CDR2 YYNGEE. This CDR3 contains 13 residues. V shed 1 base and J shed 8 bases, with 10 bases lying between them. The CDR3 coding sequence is TGTGCCAGCAGCGTAAGACTCGGAGACATTCAGTACTTC. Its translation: CASSVRLGDIQYF.

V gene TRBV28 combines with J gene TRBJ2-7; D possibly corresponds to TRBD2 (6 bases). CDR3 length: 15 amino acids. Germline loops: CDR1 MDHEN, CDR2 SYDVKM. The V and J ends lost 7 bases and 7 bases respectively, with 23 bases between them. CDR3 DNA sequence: TGTGCCAGCACCGCCACTAGCTCACCACGGGATGAGCAGTACTTC. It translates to CASTATSSPRDEQYF.

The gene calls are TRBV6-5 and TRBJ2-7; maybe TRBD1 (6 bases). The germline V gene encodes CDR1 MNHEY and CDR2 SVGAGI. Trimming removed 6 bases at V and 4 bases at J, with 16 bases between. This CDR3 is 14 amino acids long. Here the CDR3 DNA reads TGTGCCAGCAGCCCAGGGGTAGTGGGGTACGAGCAGTACTTC. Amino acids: CASSPGVVGYEQYF.

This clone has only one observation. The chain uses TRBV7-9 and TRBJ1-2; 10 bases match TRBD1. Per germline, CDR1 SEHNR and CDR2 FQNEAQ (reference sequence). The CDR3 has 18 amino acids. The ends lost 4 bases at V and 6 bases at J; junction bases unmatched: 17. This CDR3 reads CASSSQLWGQGRKDGYTF. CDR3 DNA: TGTGCCAGCAGCTCGCAATTATGGGGACAGGGGCGCAAGGATGGCTACACCTTC.

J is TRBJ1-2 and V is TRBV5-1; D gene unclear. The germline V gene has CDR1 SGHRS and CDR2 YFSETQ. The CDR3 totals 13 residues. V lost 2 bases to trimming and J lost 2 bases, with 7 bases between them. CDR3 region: CASSLQQNYGYTF. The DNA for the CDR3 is TGCGCCAGCAGCTTACAACAGAACTATGGCTACACCTTC.

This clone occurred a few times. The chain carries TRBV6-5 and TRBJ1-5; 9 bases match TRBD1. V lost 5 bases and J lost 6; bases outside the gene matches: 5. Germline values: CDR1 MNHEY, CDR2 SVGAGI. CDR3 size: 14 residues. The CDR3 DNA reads TGTGCCAGCAGTCCTGGACAGGGGCGTCAGCCCCAGCATTTT. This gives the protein CASSPGQGRQPQHF.

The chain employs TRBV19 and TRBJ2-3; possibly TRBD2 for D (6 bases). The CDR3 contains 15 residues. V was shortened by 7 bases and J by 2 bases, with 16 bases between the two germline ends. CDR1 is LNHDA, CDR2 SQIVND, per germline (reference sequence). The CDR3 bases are TGTGCCAGTAAGCCTAGCGTTGTACTCACAGATACGCAGTATTTT. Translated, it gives CASKPSVVLTDTQYF.

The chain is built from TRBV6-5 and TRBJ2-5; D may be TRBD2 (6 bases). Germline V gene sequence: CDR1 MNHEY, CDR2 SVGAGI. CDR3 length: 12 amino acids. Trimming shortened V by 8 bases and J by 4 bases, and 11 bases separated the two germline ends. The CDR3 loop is CASGLGGETQYF. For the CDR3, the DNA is TGTGCCAGCGGTTTGGGGGGAGAGACCCAGTACTTC.

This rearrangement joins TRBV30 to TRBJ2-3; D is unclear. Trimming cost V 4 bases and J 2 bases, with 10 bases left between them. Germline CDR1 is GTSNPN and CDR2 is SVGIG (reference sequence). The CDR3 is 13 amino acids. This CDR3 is CAWNGQSTDTQYF. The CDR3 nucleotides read TGTGCCTGGAATGGGCAGTCCACAGATACGCAGTATTTT.

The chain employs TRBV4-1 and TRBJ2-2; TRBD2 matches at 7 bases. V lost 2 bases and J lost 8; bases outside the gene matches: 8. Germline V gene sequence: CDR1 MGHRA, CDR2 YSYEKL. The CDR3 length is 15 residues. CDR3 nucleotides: TGCGCCAGCAGCCAAATGGCGGGAGATCCGGGGGAGCTGTTTTTT. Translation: CASSQMAGDPGELFF.

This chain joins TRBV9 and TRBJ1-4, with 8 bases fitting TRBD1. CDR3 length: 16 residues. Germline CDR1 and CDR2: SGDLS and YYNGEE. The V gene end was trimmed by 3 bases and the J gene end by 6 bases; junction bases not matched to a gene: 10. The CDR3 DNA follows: TGTGCCAGCAGCGGAAATCAGGGGGCAAGAGATGAAAAACTGTTTTTT. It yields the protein CASSGNQGARDEKLFF.